This passage covers 24 T cell receptor beta chains from one sample sequenced in a study of blood T cells in healthy people across ages. With a J-beta primer mix and a sample-barcoded 5' primer, a second PCR ran roughly 6 to 11 cycles. Via MiXCR, TCRdb re-called the 5' RACE reads, giving one row per CDR3 protein. The data hold about 1,400,000 distinct CDR3 sequences, with roughly 40% observed a single time. Sample: blood. Source of these receptors: a woman between 18 and 29 years old in good health.

J is TRBJ2-7 and V is TRBV29-1, with D perhaps TRBD1 or TRBD2 (5 bases each). This CDR3 region has 16 residues. Germline CDR1 and CDR2: SQVTM and ANQGSEA. Trimming removed 5 bases from V and 0 bases from J, with 20 bases in between. The CDR3 DNA reads as TGCAGCGTTACCAGAGTAGGGGCAGGGAGCTCCTACGAGCAGTACTTC. Protein sequence: CSVTRVGAGSSYEQYF.

This clonotype was picked up a small number of times. This rearrangement joins TRBV24-1 to TRBJ1-6, with a possible D match to TRBD1 (5 bases). Germline lookup yields CDR1 KGHDR and CDR2 SFDVKD. The CDR3 runs to 14 residues. V was shortened by 5 bases and J by 9 bases, with 13 bases between the two germline ends. As DNA, the CDR3 is TGTGCCACCAGTGGGGACCAGAGGGGTTCACCCCTCCACTTT. Protein: CATSGDQRGSPLHF.

This clonotype was observed a single time. The genes are TRBV6-5 and TRBJ1-3; D is perhaps TRBD1 (5 bases). This CDR3 region has 16 residues. Trimming took off 5 bases at V and 0 bases at J, with 14 bases between the two ends. Germline CDR1 reads MNHEY; CDR2 reads SVGAGI. The CDR3 region has the DNA TGTGCCAGCAGTAGGGGTTATCGAATCTCTGGAAACACCATATATTTT. It is translated as CASSRGYRISGNTIYF.

This clonotype was counted only a few times. The rearrangement uses TRBV27 and TRBJ2-4, with D possibly being TRBD2 (5 bases). This CDR3 region has 16 residues. Germline V CDR1 and CDR2: MNHEY, SMNVEV (reference sequence). Between the trimmed V and J ends, which lost 5 bases and 0 bases, there was a span of 14 bases. CDR3 amino acids: CASSETGMVAKNIQYF. The DNA of the CDR3 is TGTGCCAGCAGTGAGACGGGGATGGTAGCCAAAAACATTCAGTACTTC.

The chain recombines TRBV7-9 with TRBJ2-1; D call uncertain. This CDR3 has 11 amino acids. Germline-derived CDR1 and CDR2 are SEHNR and FQNEAQ (reference sequence). V lost 7 bases to trimming and J lost 7 bases, with 8 bases between them. The CDR3 DNA reads as TGTGCCAGCATCGGAATAAATGAGCAGTTCTTC. Protein: CASIGINEQFF.

This clonotype was seen a few times. V usage is TRBV20-1 and J usage is TRBJ1-2; 8 nucleotides align to TRBD1. Germline V CDR1 and CDR2: DFQATT, SNEGSKA (reference sequence). The CDR3 length is 13 residues. The V and J ends lost 5 bases and 4 bases, in that order; junction bases with no gene match: 6. The CDR3: CSAEGDRFYGYTF. DNA for the CDR3: TGCAGTGCTGAGGGGGACAGGTTCTATGGCTACACCTTC.

CDR3 sequence (DNA): TGTACCAGCAGCTTCCAGGGAATTTTACGGGGCGAGCAGTACTTC. It yields the protein CTSSFQGILRGEQYF. This rearrangement joins TRBV7-2 to TRBJ2-5; D is tentatively TRBD1 or TRBD2 (5 bases each). Matching the DNA end better, TRBJ2-7 makes the J call doubtful. Germline V gene data show CDR1 as SGHTA and CDR2 as FQGNSA. This CDR3 is 15 amino acids long.

This chain joins TRBV12-3 or TRBV12-4 and TRBJ2-5; TRBD1 might be the D (6 bases). The CDR3 length is 12 residues. V was clipped by 6 bases and J by 4 bases, with 9 bases between them. CDR3 region: CASRWGRETQYF. DNA of the CDR3: TGTGCCAGCAGGTGGGGGCGAGAGACCCAGTACTTC.

This clonotype was detected many times. V is TRBV5-1 and J is TRBJ2-1; 11 bases map to TRBD2. The germline gives CDR1 SGHRS, CDR2 YFSETQ. With V trimmed by 4 bases and J by 5 bases, 5 bases remained unmatched. The CDR3 is 15 residues long. The CDR3 nucleotides read TGCGCCAGCAGCCTGCTAGCGGGAGGAGACAATGAGCAGTTCTTC. The encoded protein is CASSLLAGGDNEQFF.

Note on this clonotype: An end of the junction differs from the germline gene, which may be a read error. The V gene is TRBV6-5, the J gene TRBJ1-6; D ambiguous. From germline, CDR1 is MNHEY and CDR2 SVGAGI. CDR3 length: 15 amino acids. The CDR3 DNA reads TGCGCCAGCAGTTACGGGGTCAGGACTAATTCACCCCTCCACTTT. Protein sequence: CASSYGVRTNSPLHF.

Notes on this clonotype: A much larger clone differs by one base, so this may be a read error. The V call is TRBV24-1, the J call TRBJ2-5, with 13 bases lining up with TRBD2. The CDR3 extends over 15 amino acids. V lost 5 bases and J lost 11; bases outside the gene matches: 10. Germline lookup yields CDR1 KGHDR and CDR2 SFDVKD. DNA for the CDR3: TGTGCCACCAGTGGGACTGGACTAGCGGGAGATGAGCAGTACTTC. This gives the protein CATSGTGLAGDEQYF.

J is TRBJ1-2 and V is TRBV5-1, with D uncertain. CDR3 length equals 13 residues. V was cut by 4 bases and J by 7 bases, with 14 bases left in between. From germline, CDR1 is SGHRS and CDR2 YFSETQ. CDR3 sequence: CASSEFISTGYTF. The CDR3 DNA reads TGCGCCAGCAGCGAGTTCATCAGCACTGGCTACACCTTC.

The chain couples TRBV5-5 to TRBJ2-1; 10 bases map to TRBD1. Germline V gene data show CDR1 as SGHKS and CDR2 as YYEKEE (reference sequence). The V and J ends lost 0 bases and 11 bases, in that order; junction bases with no gene match: 8. CDR3 length equals 15 residues. CDR3 region: CASSLVRDRGEKQFF. The CDR3 DNA reads TGTGCCAGCAGCTTGGTCCGGGACAGGGGCGAAAAGCAGTTCTTC.

J is TRBJ2-5 and V is TRBV7-9; D tentatively reads TRBD1 or TRBD2 (5 bases each). Per the germline V gene, CDR1 is SEHNR and CDR2 is FQNEAQ (reference sequence). The CDR3 loop spans 12 amino acids. The V and J ends lost 1 base and 13 bases respectively, with 13 bases between them. The CDR3 here is CASSLVGAVPYF. The CDR3 DNA reads TGTGCCAGCAGCTTAGTCGGGGCAGTACCGTACTTC.

This clonotype came up once. This rearrangement joins TRBV3-1 to TRBJ1-2; D unresolved. There are 14 residues in the CDR3. The germline V and J ends were trimmed by 3 bases and 4 bases, with 12 bases remaining between them. Germline V gene data show CDR1 as LGHDT and CDR2 as YNNKEL (reference sequence). Here the CDR3 reads CASSQYDGSYGYTF. The CDR3 nucleotides read TGTGCCAGCAGCCAGTATGACGGATCCTATGGCTACACCTTC. Full variable domain (remainder filled in from reference TRBV3-1 and TRBJ1-2): DTAVSQTPKYLVTQMGNDKSIKCEQNLGHDTMYWYKQDSKKFLKIMFSYNNKELIINETVPNRFSPKSPDKAHLNLHINSLELGDSAVYFCASSQYDGSYGYTFGSGTRLTVV.

This clonotype occurred a few times. The chain uses TRBV19 and TRBJ2-1; TRBD2 is a possible D gene (7 bases). With 5 bases removed from V and 3 bases from J, the gap between germline ends came to 17 bases. The germline CDR1 and CDR2 sequences are LNHDA and SQIVND (reference sequence). This CDR3 has 16 residues. The CDR3 DNA reads TGTGCCAGTAGTGCCCAGACTAGCAGGGGCTACAATGAGCAGTTCTTC. As protein: CASSAQTSRGYNEQFF. The complete variable domain, with remaining parts taken from reference TRBV19 and TRBJ2-1, reads DGGITQSPKYLFRKEGQNVTLSCEQNLNHDAMYWYRQDPGQGLRLIYYSQIVNDFQKGDIAEGYSVSREKKESFPLTVTSAQKNPTAFYLCASSAQTSRGYNEQFFGPGTRLTVL.

The chain employs TRBV18 and TRBJ2-7, with no clear D. Trimming left V 9 bases short and J 7 bases short, with 28 bases between. This CDR3 has 16 residues. Germline V gene data show CDR1 as KGHSH and CDR2 as LQKENI. The CDR3 region has the DNA TGTGCCAGTTCCCTCAGGATCGGCGGCCCTGCCAATGAGCAGTACTTC. This translates into CASSLRIGGPANEQYF.

The chain combines TRBV27 with TRBJ2-7; D may be TRBD2 (6 bases). V gave up 6 bases and J gave up 1 base, with 16 bases separating them. The CDR3 extends over 15 amino acids. Germline CDR1 reads MNHEY; CDR2 reads SMNVEV (reference sequence). CDR3 DNA: TGTGCCAGCAGGGGGATCCCGGGACTTTCCTACGAGCAGTACTTC. Its translation is CASRGIPGLSYEQYF.

This chain connects TRBV29-1 to TRBJ2-3, with D perhaps TRBD2 (6 bases). There are 13 residues in the CDR3. Trimming left V 5 bases short and J 8 bases short, with 17 bases between. In germline, CDR1 is SQVTM, CDR2 ANQGSEA. As DNA, the CDR3 is TGCAGCGTTCCCAGGGACTTACTAGGTACGCAGTATTTT. Protein: CSVPRDLLGTQYF.

This clonotype was detected a few times. This chain uses TRBV15 with TRBJ1-4, with D unresolved. This CDR3 is built from 16 residues. CDR1 is LNHNV, CDR2 YYDKDF, per germline (reference sequence). The V end lost 1 base, the J end lost 7 bases, and 16 bases lay between the germline ends. The CDR3 is CATSRAGFEGGEKLFF. The CDR3 coding sequence is TGTGCCACCAGCAGAGCCGGGTTCGAGGGAGGTGAAAAACTGTTTTTT.

The sample holds a few counts of this clonotype. This chain connects TRBV5-1 to TRBJ2-1; the match to TRBD2 covers 14 bases. The germline CDR1 and CDR2 sequences are SGHRS and YFSETQ. The length of the CDR3 is 16 residues. V lost 4 bases and J lost 8; bases outside the gene matches: 8. Here the CDR3 DNA reads TGCGCCAGCAGCATTACCGGGACTAGCGGGAGCTATGAGCAGTTCTTC. Translating it yields CASSITGTSGSYEQFF.

This clonotype was picked up a small number of times. The V and J genes are TRBV7-9 and TRBJ2-7; possibly TRBD1 or TRBD2 for D (5 bases each). Germline V lookup: CDR1 SEHNR, CDR2 FQNEAQ (reference sequence). This CDR3 comprises 15 residues. V lost 2 bases to trimming and J lost 3 bases, with 14 bases between them. CDR3 residues: CASSLSGAGFYEQYF. CDR3 sequence (DNA): TGTGCCAGCAGCTTATCCGGGGCCGGTTTCTACGAGCAGTACTTC.

This clonotype was counted between two and nine times. The rearrangement uses TRBV2 and TRBJ2-3; possibly TRBD2 for D (5 bases). In germline, CDR1 is SNHLY, CDR2 FYNNEI. V was cut by 3 bases and J by 2 bases, with 9 bases left in between. The CDR3 sequence is 14 residues long. The DNA for the CDR3 is TGTGCCAGCAGTGATCGAGGGCCCACAGATACGCAGTATTTT. Protein product: CASSDRGPTDTQYF.

V is TRBV5-1 and J is TRBJ2-1; maybe TRBD1 (5 bases). This CDR3 has 14 residues. V was shortened by 4 bases and J by 0 bases, with 8 bases between the two germline ends. CDR1 and CDR2 from the germline V gene are SGHRS and YFSETQ. The chain's CDR3 is CASSTDSSYNEQFF. CDR3 in DNA: TGCGCCAGCAGCACTGACAGCTCCTACAATGAGCAGTTCTTC.